This TCR beta chain was documented in a study of T cell responses to AZD1222 COVID-19 vaccine. Overall study context: Combined were second doses at about 4 or about 12 weeks.

The CDR3 is made up of 12 amino acids. Germline V CDR1 and CDR2: MNHNS, SASEGT. The germline V and J ends were trimmed by 3 bases and 7 bases, with 10 bases remaining between them. Clones were read by immunoSEQ multiplex PCR, and TCRdb kept only the in-frame ones, dropping some. The sample lists approximately 150,000 clones, around 90% occurring once. Study outcomes and limitations: Clonal diversity may have been underestimated, and the donors were mostly white British, with more females than males. Spike was spanned by vaccine-associated CD4 TCRs, which were dominant at 160-218 and 743-854. No repertoire was sampled before or during the peak T cell response, only after it.

A remark on this clone: The antigen remains unidentified.

This sequence joins TRBV6-1 and TRBJ2-7; D is perhaps TRBD1 (5 bases). The source of this sequence is an adult in good health. Sequences were derived from peripheral blood, sampled on day 0 of AZD1222 vaccination. The CDR3 bases are TGTGCCAGCAGTGACAGGGTTTGGGAGCAGTACTTC. Amino acid sequence: CASSDRVWEQYF.